Sequencing of this T cell receptor (beta chain) was carried out in a study of blood T cell repertoires in COVID-19. Germline lookup yields CDR1 LGHDT and CDR2 YNNKEL (reference sequence). The V segment lost 4 bases and the J segment 7 bases; nucleotides outside the gene matches: 12. This CDR3 is 16 amino acids long. The data were produced by immunoSEQ multiplex PCR, yet TCRdb's version contains in-frame clones alone and is incomplete. The data contain tens of thousands of clones, about 83% of them singletons. The gene calls are TRBV3-1 (or the pseudogene TRBV3-2) and TRBJ2-1; 8 bases match TRBD1. The material sequenced was peripheral blood. The origin of this receptor is a woman of 80 years or more with acute or convalescent COVID-19. CDR3 sequence: CASSRLTGGEWNEQFF. As DNA, the CDR3 is TGTGCCAGCAGCCGACTCACAGGGGGTGAATGGAATGAGCAGTTCTTC.